The clone carrying this T cell receptor beta chain was counted ten times or more. Its antigen remains unknown. TCRdb passed the 5' RACE reads through MiXCR, listing each CDR3 protein once. Of around 280,000 distinct CDR3 sequences listed, about 8% are singletons. The record originates from a study of identical twins. Study-level points and caveats: Abundant beta clonotypes from cord blood had fewer insertions, unlike memory repertoires, which showed none.

This CDR3 is 15 amino acids long. The V and J ends lost 8 bases and 7 bases respectively, with 21 bases between them. Per germline, CDR1 SNHLY and CDR2 FYNNEI. A further study also used this sample, focusing on yellow fever vaccine responses in identical twins.

The sequence was collected from a woman aged 18-29 years in good health. The sequenced sample consisted of memory (CD45RO+) T cells sorted from blood. V gene TRBV2 combines with J gene TRBJ2-1; possibly TRBD2 for D (6 bases). CDR3 region: CASSGTFHFLNEQFF. In DNA, the CDR3 is TGTGCCAGCTCCGGGACTTTCCATTTTTTGAATGAGCAGTTCTTC.